This T cell receptor beta chain was identified during a study of blood T cell repertoires in COVID-19. Turning to the study itself: Material from acute and convalescent COVID-19 was sourced from the United States, Italy and Spain. PBMCs, B-cell-depleted T cells, or T cells were the source of the cDNA or gDNA that made up the material.

V was cut by 2 bases and J by 0 bases, with 8 bases left in between. Germline-derived CDR1 and CDR2 are SGHTA and FQGNSA. The CDR3 consists of 14 residues. Original processing notes: Amplifying reference gene primers gave estimates of nucleated cell counts. Generated by immunoSEQ multiplex PCR, the TCRdb table keeps only in-frame clones and is missing some. Clone size and V and J calls were adopted from that table, with D and trimming inferred from the DNA. In the table there are some 56,000 clones, roughly 86% of which are singletons. The TCR comes from a woman of 80 years or more with acute or convalescent COVID-19. The chain combines TRBV7-2 with TRBJ2-7; the D is unclear. The sequenced material came from peripheral blood. CDR3 DNA: TGTGCCAGCAGCTTACGGGTGAGCTCCTACGAGCAGTACTTC. Translating it yields CASSLRVSSYEQYF.